What follows are 16 T cell receptor beta chains derived from one specimen sequenced in a study of T cell responses to AZD1222 COVID-19 vaccine. Measured with immunoSEQ multiplex PCR; TCRdb has only the in-frame clones, and not every one. Among about 140,000 clones listed, more than 85% were seen once. The starting material was peripheral blood, obtained 28 days after the second AZD1222 dose. These TCRs come from an adult who received the AZD1222 COVID-19 vaccine.

The chain carries TRBV2 and TRBJ1-1; weak D call: TRBD1 (5 bases). This CDR3 has 11 amino acids. In germline, CDR1 is SNHLY, CDR2 FYNNEI. Trimming shortened V by 5 bases and J by 8 bases, and 9 bases separated the two germline ends. The chain's CDR3 is CASSIRGEAFF. The CDR3 nucleotides read TGTGCCAGCAGTATCCGGGGGGAAGCTTTCTTT. The full variable domain, completed using reference TRBV2 and TRBJ1-1, is EPEVTQTPSHQVTQMGQEVILRCVPISNHLYFYWYRQILGQKVEFLVSFYNNEISEKSEIFDDQFSVERPDGSNFTLKIRSTKLEDSAMYFCASSIRGEAFFGQGTRLTVV.

V is TRBV10-2 and J is TRBJ1-2, with TRBD1 as a possible D gene (6 bases). Germline V gene sequence: CDR1 WSHSY, CDR2 SAAADI. Trimming removed 7 bases from V and 5 bases from J, with 20 bases in between. The CDR3 is made up of 15 amino acids. The CDR3 sequence: CASTSSMGGGYGYTF. The CDR3 bases are TGCGCCAGCACCTCCTCGATGGGGGGCGGATATGGCTACACCTTC.

The chain has TRBV7-3 and TRBJ2-1; D is possibly TRBD2 (5 bases). V gave up 5 bases and J gave up 2 bases, with 16 bases separating them. Germline CDR1 SGHTA, CDR2 FQGTGA. The CDR3 is made up of 16 amino acids. CDR3 coding DNA: TGTGCCAGCAGCCCCGGGGTGAGGGCCACCTACAATGAGCAGTTCTTC. Translated: CASSPGVRATYNEQFF.

The chain couples TRBV28 to TRBJ1-5; D uncertain. V lost 1 base and J lost 1, with 8 bases in between. The germline CDR1 and CDR2 sequences are MDHEN and SYDVKM. The CDR3 extends over 15 amino acids. CDR3 in DNA: TGTGCCAGCAGTTTATTGGGTGGAAGCAATCAGCCCCAGCATTTT. Protein sequence: CASSLLGGSNQPQHF.

The chain couples TRBV27 to TRBJ2-2; TRBD2 agrees at 7 bases. Germline-derived CDR1 and CDR2 are MNHEY and SMNVEV (reference sequence). V lost 1 base and J lost 4; bases outside the gene matches: 3. The CDR3 has 15 amino acids. CDR3 residues: CASSLLREITGELFF. The CDR3 coding sequence is TGTGCCAGCAGTTTATTGCGGGAGATCACCGGGGAGCTGTTTTTT.

The chain carries TRBV7-8 and TRBJ2-3; D gene ambiguous. This CDR3 has 15 amino acids. Trimming shortened V by 4 bases and J by 1 base, and 12 bases separated the two germline ends. Germline V gene data show CDR1 as SGHVS and CDR2 as FQNEAQ. CDR3 nucleotides: TGTGCCAGCAGCTCCATTAATCTGGGCACAGATACGCAGTATTTT. It yields the protein CASSSINLGTDTQYF.

The rearrangement uses TRBV6-2 or TRBV6-3 and TRBJ1-6; D call uncertain. The CDR3 has 15 residues. CDR1 and CDR2 (germline): MNHEY, SVGEGT. Trimming took 0 bases from V and 10 from J, leaving 13 bases between them. The CDR3 protein is CASSYSRGRSSPLHF. The CDR3 region has the DNA TGTGCCAGCAGTTACTCGAGAGGGCGCTCGTCACCCCTCCACTTT.

The rearrangement links TRBV20-1 to TRBJ1-1, with a possible D match to TRBD1 (5 bases). CDR3 length: 11 residues. Germline V gives CDR1 DFQATT, CDR2 SNEGSKA (reference sequence). Trimming shortened V by 5 bases and J by 4 bases, and 8 bases separated the two germline ends. The CDR3 nucleotides read TGCAGTGCTCGGGACTTCACTGAAGCTTTCTTT. It encodes CSARDFTEAFF.

This chain uses TRBV19 with TRBJ1-2, with D possibly being TRBD1 (6 bases). Trimming pared 7 bases from V and 7 bases from J, leaving 16 bases between. The CDR3 has 13 residues. Germline loops: CDR1 LNHDA, CDR2 SQIVND (reference sequence). The CDR3 sequence: CASTLGAWGGYTF. In DNA, the CDR3 is TGTGCCAGTACCTTGGGGGCTTGGGGTGGCTACACCTTC.

The rearrangement uses TRBV9 and TRBJ1-1; D is perhaps TRBD1 (5 bases). Between the trimmed V and J ends, which lost 0 bases and 10 bases, there was a span of 13 bases. The germline gives CDR1 SGDLS, CDR2 YYNGEE. The CDR3 runs 13 residues. DNA for the CDR3: TGTGCCAGCAGCGTAGAGTCTCCAGGGACAGCTTTCTTT. It yields the protein CASSVESPGTAFF.

J is TRBJ1-3 and V is TRBV29-1; no clear D. Trimming took off 6 bases at V and 7 bases at J, with 10 bases between the two ends. Germline values: CDR1 SQVTM, CDR2 ANQGSEA. The CDR3 runs to 11 residues. CDR3 nucleotide sequence: TGCAGCGTCTGGGTAGGGAACACCATATATTTT. Residues: CSVWVGNTIYF. Variable domain in full (rest from reference TRBV29-1 and TRBJ1-3): SAVISQKPSRDICQRGTSLTIQCQVDSQVTMMFWYRQQPGQSLTLIATANQGSEATYESGFVIDKFPISRPNLTFSTLTVSNMSPEDSSIYLCSVWVGNTIYFGEGSWLTVV.

The chain recombines TRBV28 with TRBJ2-7; possible D gene TRBD1, 6 bases. Germline-derived CDR1 and CDR2 are MDHEN and SYDVKM. Trimming removed 5 bases at V and 3 bases at J, with 17 bases between. The CDR3 is 15 amino acids. The CDR3 region is CASSQPWDTLYEQYF. The CDR3 region has the DNA TGTGCCAGCAGTCAACCGTGGGACACCCTCTACGAGCAGTACTTC.

The V and J genes are TRBV7-2 and TRBJ2-5; D remains ambiguous. V gave up 5 bases and J gave up 4 bases, with 14 bases separating them. The length of the CDR3 is 14 residues. CDR1 SGHTA and CDR2 FQGNSA come from the germline V gene. CDR3 sequence: CASSPRIGGETQYF. CDR3 nucleotide sequence: TGTGCCAGCAGCCCCAGGATAGGCGGAGAGACCCAGTACTTC.

This clone has only a few counts. The sample contains more than one DNA sequence encoding this CDR3. The rearrangement links TRBV9 to TRBJ2-3; D remains ambiguous. CDR3 length equals 12 residues. Trimming stripped 0 bases from V and 6 bases from J, with 5 bases between. Germline lookup yields CDR1 SGDLS and CDR2 YYNGEE. CDR3 amino acids: CASSVVGDTQYF. The CDR3 nucleotides are TGTGCCAGCAGCGTAGTGGGGGATACGCAGTATTTT.

The rearrangement joins TRBV3-1 (or the pseudogene TRBV3-2) to TRBJ2-1; 10 nucleotides align to TRBD2. CDR3 length: 18 amino acids. The J segment lost 0 bases and the V segment lost 0 bases, leaving 5 bases of the junction unmatched. Germline V lookup: CDR1 LGHDT, CDR2 YNNKEL (reference sequence). CDR3 bases: TGTGCCAGCAGCCAAGATTGCCTAGCGGGGGACTCCTACAATGAGCAGTTCTTC. Translated, it gives CASSQDCLAGDSYNEQFF.

V is TRBV24-1 and J is TRBJ2-2; D is uncertain. Per the germline V gene, CDR1 is KGHDR and CDR2 is SFDVKD. This CDR3 region has 12 residues. The V end was cut by 4 bases, the J end by 5 bases, with 4 bases between. The CDR3 nucleotides are TGTGCCACCAGTGACCGGACCGGGGAGCTGTTTTTT. It translates to CATSDRTGELFF.